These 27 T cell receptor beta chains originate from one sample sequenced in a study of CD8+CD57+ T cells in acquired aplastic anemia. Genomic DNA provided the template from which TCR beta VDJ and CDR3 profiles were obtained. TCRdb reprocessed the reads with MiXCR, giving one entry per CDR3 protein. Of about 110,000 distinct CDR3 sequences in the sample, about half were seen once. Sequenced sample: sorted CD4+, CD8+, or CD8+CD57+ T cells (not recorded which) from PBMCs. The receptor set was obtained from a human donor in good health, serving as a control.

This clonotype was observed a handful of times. The CDR3 spells CASSYGGGETQYF. The CDR3 nucleotides are TGTGCCAGCAGTTACGGGGGGGGAGAGACCCAGTACTTC. The rearrangement uses TRBV7-9 and TRBJ2-5; 8 bases are shared with TRBD2. The CDR3 sequence is 13 residues long. Trimming at V came to 6 bases and at J to 4 bases, leaving 4 bases not matched to a gene. In germline, CDR1 is SEHNR, CDR2 FQNEAQ (reference sequence).

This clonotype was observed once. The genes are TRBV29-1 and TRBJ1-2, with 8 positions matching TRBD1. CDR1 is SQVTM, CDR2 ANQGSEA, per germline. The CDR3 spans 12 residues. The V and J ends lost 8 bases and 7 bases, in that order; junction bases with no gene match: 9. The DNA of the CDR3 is TGCAGCAGTCTGGGACAGGCATTTGGCTACACCTTC. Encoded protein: CSSLGQAFGYTF. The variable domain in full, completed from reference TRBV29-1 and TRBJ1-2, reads SAVISQKPSRDICQRGTSLTIQCQVDSQVTMMFWYRQQPGQSLTLIATANQGSEATYESGFVIDKFPISRPNLTFSTLTVSNMSPEDSSIYLCSSLGQAFGYTFGSGTRLTVV.

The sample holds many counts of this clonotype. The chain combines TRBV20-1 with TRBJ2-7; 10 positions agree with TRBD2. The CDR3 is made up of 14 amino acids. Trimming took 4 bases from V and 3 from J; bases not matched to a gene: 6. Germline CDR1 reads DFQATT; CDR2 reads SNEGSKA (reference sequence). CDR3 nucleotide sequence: TGCAGTGCTACCCTAGCGGGGGATTACTACGAGCAGTACTTC. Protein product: CSATLAGDYYEQYF.

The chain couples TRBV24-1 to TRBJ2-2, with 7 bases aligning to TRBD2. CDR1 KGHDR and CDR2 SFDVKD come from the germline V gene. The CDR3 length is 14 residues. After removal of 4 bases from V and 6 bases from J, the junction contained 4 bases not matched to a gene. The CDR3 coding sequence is TGTGCCACCAGTGACATACTAGCGTCCGGGGAGCTGTTTTTT. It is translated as CATSDILASGELFF.

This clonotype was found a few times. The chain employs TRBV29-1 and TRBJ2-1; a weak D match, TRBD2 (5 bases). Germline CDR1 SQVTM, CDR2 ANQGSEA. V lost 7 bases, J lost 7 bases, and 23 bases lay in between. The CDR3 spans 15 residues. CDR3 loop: CSAPSQRGSGNEQFF. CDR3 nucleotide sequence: TGCAGCGCCCCCAGCCAACGAGGGAGCGGTAATGAGCAGTTCTTC.

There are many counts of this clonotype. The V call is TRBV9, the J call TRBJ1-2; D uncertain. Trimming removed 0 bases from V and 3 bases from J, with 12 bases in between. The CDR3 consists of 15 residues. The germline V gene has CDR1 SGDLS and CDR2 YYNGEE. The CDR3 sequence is CASSVGNTYHYGYTF. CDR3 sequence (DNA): TGTGCCAGCAGCGTAGGAAACACCTACCACTATGGCTACACCTTC.

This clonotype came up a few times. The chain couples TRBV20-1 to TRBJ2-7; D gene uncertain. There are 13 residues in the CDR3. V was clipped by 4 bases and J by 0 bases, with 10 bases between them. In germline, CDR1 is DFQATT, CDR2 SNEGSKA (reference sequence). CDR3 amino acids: CSAIPPCSYEQYF. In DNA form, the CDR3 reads TGCAGTGCTATACCTCCGTGCTCCTACGAGCAGTACTTC.

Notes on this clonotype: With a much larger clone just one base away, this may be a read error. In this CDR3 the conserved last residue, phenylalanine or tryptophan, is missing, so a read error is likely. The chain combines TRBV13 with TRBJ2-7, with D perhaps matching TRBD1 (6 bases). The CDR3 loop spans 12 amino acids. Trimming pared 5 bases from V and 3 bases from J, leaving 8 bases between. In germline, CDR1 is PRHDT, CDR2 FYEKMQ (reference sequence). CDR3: CASSTDSYEQYL. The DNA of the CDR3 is TGTGCCAGCAGCACGGACAGCTACGAGCAGTACCTC.

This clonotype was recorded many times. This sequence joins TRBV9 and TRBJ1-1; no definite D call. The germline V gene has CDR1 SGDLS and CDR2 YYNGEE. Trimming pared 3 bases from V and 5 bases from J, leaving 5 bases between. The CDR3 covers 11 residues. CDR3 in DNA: TGTGCCAGCAGCGGGGATACTGAAGCTTTCTTT. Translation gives CASSGDTEAFF.

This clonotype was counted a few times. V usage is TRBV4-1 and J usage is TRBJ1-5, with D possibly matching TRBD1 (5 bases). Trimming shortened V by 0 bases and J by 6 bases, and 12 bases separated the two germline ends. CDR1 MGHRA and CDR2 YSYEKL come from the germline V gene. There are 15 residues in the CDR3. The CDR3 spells CASSQDRAGGQPQHF. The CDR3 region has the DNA TGCGCCAGCAGCCAAGATAGGGCTGGGGGTCAGCCCCAGCATTTT.

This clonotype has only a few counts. The CDR3 sequence is CASSQGAVNTEAFF. The DNA of the CDR3 is TGTGCCAGCAGCCAGGGGGCGGTTAACACTGAAGCTTTCTTT. The V and J genes are TRBV3-1 and TRBJ1-1, with D possibly being TRBD1 (6 bases). The V end lost 3 bases, the J end lost 2 bases, and 10 bases lay between the germline ends. This CDR3 comprises 14 residues. Looked up from germline, CDR1 is LGHDT and CDR2 is YNNKEL (reference sequence).

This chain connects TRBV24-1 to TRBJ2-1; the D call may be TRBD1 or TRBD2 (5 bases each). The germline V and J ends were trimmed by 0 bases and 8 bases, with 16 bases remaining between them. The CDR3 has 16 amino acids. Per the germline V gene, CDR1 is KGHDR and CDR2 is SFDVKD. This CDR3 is CATSDLQAVGDYEQFF. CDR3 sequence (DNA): TGTGCCACCAGTGATTTGCAGGCCGTGGGGGATTATGAGCAGTTCTTC.

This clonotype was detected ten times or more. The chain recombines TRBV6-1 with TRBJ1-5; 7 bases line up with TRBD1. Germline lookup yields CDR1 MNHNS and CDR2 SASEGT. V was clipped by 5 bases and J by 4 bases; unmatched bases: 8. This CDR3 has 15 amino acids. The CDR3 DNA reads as TGTGCCAGCAGTATAATACAGGGGAATAATCAGCCCCAGCATTTT. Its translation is CASSIIQGNNQPQHF.

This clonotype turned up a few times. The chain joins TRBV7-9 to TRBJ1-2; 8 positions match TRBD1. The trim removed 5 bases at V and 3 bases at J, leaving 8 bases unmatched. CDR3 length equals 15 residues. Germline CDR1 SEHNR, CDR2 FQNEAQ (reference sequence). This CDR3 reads CASSPTGTGDYGYTF. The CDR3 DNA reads TGTGCCAGCAGCCCGACCGGGACAGGAGACTATGGCTACACCTTC.

The CDR3 DNA reads TGTGCCAGTAGTATAATAGTAGACAGAGATCAGCCCCAGCATTTT. Translating it yields CASSIIVDRDQPQHF. The gene calls are TRBV19 and TRBJ1-5, with D tentatively TRBD1 (5 bases). V shed 2 bases and J shed 5 bases, with 13 bases lying between them. The CDR3 loop spans 15 amino acids. Germline-derived CDR1 and CDR2 are LNHDA and SQIVND (reference sequence).

CDR3 in DNA: TGTGCCACCAGCAGGGGTGACACGACTGAAGCTTTCTTT. It codes for CATSRGDTTEAFF. V gene TRBV15 combines with J gene TRBJ1-1, with D unclear. Per the germline V gene, CDR1 is LNHNV and CDR2 is YYDKDF (reference sequence). The CDR3 sequence is 13 residues long. Trimming pared 3 bases from V and 5 bases from J, leaving 10 bases between.

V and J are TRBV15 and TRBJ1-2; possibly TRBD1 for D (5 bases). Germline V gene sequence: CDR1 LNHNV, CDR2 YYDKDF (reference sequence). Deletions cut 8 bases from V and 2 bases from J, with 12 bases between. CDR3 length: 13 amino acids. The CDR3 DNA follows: TGTGCCACCCAACCGGGACGGAACTATGGCTACACCTTC. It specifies CATQPGRNYGYTF.

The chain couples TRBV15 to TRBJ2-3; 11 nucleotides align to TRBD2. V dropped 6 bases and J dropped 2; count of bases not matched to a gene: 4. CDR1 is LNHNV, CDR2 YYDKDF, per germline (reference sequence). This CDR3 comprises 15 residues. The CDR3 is CATRLSGGVTDTQYF. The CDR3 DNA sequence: TGTGCCACCAGGCTTAGCGGGGGGGTCACAGATACGCAGTATTTT.

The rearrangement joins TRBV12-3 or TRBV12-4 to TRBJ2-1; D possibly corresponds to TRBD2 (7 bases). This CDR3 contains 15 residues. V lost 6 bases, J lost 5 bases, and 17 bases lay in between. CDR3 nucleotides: TGTGCCAGCAGCCCCCGGGCGGGGGCCAACAATGAGCAGTTCTTC. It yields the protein CASSPRAGANNEQFF.

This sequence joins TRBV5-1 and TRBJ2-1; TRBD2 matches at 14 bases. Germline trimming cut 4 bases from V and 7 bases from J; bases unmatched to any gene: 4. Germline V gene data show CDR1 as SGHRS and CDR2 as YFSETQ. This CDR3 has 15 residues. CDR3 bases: TGCGCCAGCAGCCAGACTAGCGGGGGGGAGAATGAGCAGTTCTTC. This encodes CASSQTSGGENEQFF.

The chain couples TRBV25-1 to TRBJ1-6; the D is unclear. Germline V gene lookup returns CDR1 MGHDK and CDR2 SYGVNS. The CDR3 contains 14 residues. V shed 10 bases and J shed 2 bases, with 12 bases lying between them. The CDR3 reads CATSPWTYNSPLHF. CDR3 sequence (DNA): TGTGCCACCTCTCCTTGGACCTATAATTCACCCCTCCACTTT.

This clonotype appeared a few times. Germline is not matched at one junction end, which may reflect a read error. The CDR3 loop reads CASSDRQPPSF. In DNA form, the CDR3 reads TGTGCCAGCAGTGATAGACAGCCTCCAAGCTTC. V is TRBV2 and J is TRBJ1-2; the D gene is possibly TRBD1 (5 bases). The CDR3 is 11 amino acids. Germline CDR1 and CDR2: SNHLY and FYNNEI.

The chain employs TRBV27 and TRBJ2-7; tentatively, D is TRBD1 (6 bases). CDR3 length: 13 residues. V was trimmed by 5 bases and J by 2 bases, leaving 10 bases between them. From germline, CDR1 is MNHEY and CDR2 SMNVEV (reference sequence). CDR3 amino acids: CASSDTGTYEQYF. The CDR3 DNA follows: TGTGCCAGCAGTGACACAGGGACCTACGAGCAGTACTTC.

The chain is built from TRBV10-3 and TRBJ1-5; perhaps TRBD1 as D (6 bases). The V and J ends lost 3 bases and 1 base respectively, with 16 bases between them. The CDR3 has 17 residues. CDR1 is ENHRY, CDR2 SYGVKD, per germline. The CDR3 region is CAISEGSQGHSNQPQHF. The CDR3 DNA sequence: TGTGCCATCAGTGAAGGGTCACAGGGACACAGCAATCAGCCCCAGCATTTT.

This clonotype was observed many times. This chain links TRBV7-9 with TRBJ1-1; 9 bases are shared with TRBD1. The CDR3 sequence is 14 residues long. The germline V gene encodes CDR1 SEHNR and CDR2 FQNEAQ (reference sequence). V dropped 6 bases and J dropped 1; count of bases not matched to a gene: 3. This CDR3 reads CASSTTGGNTEAFF. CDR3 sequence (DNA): TGTGCCAGCAGTACGACAGGGGGGAACACTGAAGCTTTCTTT.

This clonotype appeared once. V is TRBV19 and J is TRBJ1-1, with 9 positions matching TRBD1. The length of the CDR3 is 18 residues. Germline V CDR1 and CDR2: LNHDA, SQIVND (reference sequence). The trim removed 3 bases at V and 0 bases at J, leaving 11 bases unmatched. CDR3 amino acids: CASSIVRQGVDVNTEAFF. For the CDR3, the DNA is TGTGCCAGTAGTATCGTTCGACAGGGGGTGGACGTGAACACTGAAGCTTTCTTT.

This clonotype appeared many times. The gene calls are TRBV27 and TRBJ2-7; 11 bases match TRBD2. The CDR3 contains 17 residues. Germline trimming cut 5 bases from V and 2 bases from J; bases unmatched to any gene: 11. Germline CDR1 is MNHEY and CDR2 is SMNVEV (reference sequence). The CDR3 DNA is TGTGCCAGCAGTCCCCTAACACTAGCGGGGGAGACCTACGAGCAGTACTTC. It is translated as CASSPLTLAGETYEQYF.